This entry is about one T cell receptor (beta chain). In the authors' methods: Estimated nucleated cell counts came from reference gene primer amplification. Assay: immunoSEQ multiplex PCR; the TCRdb copy retains only in-frame clones and omits some. The DNA gave D and trimming, while V, J and clone size come from that table. The sample carries tens of thousands of clones, approximately 85% recorded once. After removal of 7 bases from V and 1 base from J, the junction contained 3 bases not matched to a gene. Germline V gene sequence: CDR1 MNHEY, CDR2 SVGAGI. The CDR3 consists of 15 residues. The sample comes from a study of blood T cell repertoires in COVID-19. Study information: Donors in the United States, Italy and Spain gave samples during acute or convalescent COVID-19.

The chain links TRBV6-5 to TRBJ2-1, with 11 nucleotides matching TRBD2. The specimen was peripheral blood. The sequence derives from a human donor in a cohort sampled during active COVID-19. The CDR3 DNA reads as TGTGCCAGCACTGCTAGCGGGAGGTCCTACAATGAGCAGTTCTTC. This sequence encodes CASTASGRSYNEQFF.